Listed below are T cell receptor beta chains from one sample, sequenced in a study of T cells after yellow fever vaccination. TCRdb passed the 5' RACE reads through MiXCR, listing each CDR3 protein once. This table has some 500,000 distinct CDR3 sequences, approximately 15% appearing once. The sample here was PBMCs, taken on the day of the yellow fever booster vaccination. The receptors stem from a man aged 25 to 40 who received the YFV17D yellow fever vaccine. Both conserved end residues are part of each CDR3. The order of the fields is clone size, V gene, J gene, D gene, CDR3 protein, CDR3 DNA. D genes are given only for firm matches. Size is stated for part of the rows, as once, few or many counts, or as a class when the clone is expanded.

-	TRBV20-1	TRBJ2-1	-	CSAIPGAYNEQFF	TGCAGTGCTATCCCGGGTGCCTACAATGAGCAGTTCTTC
few	TRBV29-1	TRBJ2-3	TRBD2	CSVDRTSETDTQYF	TGCAGCGTTGACCGCACTAGCGAGACAGATACGCAGTATTTT
-	TRBV5-8	TRBJ2-1	-	CASISNWGNEQFF	TGTGCCAGCATCAGTAACTGGGGGAATGAGCAGTTCTTC
few	TRBV6-1	TRBJ2-2	TRBD2	CASSGRTSGSGNTGELFF	TGTGCCAGCAGTGGTCGGACTAGCGGGAGCGGAAACACCGGGGAGCTGTTTTTT
-	TRBV12-3/TRBV12-4	TRBJ1-1	-	CASSTGVVGQTNTEAFF	TGTGCCAGCAGTACCGGCGTTGTTGGACAAACGAACACTGAAGCTTTCTTT
-	TRBV12-3/TRBV12-4	TRBJ2-5	TRBD1	CASSPPMTGKVGETQYF	TGTGCCAGCAGTCCCCCAATGACAGGGAAGGTTGGAGAGACCCAGTACTTC
few	TRBV28	TRBJ2-3	-	CASSMELGAQYF	TGTGCCAGCAGCATGGAGTTGGGAGCGCAGTATTTT
few	TRBV27	TRBJ2-5	-	CASKEAQVGTQYF	TGTGCCAGCAAAGAAGCGCAGGTGGGGACCCAGTACTTC
-	TRBV3-1	TRBJ2-2	-	CASCQGLLNTGELFF	TGTGCCAGCTGCCAAGGACTACTGAACACCGGGGAGCTGTTTTTT
-	TRBV29-1	TRBJ1-4	-	CSVAASRGEKLFF	TGCAGCGTTGCGGCGTCCCGGGGGGAAAAACTGTTTTTT
-	TRBV5-5	TRBJ1-2	-	CASSLADRSQRYTF	TGTGCCAGCAGCTTGGCGGACCGAAGCCAGCGCTACACCTTC
few	TRBV6-5	TRBJ2-2	-	CASSYGVDTGELFF	TGTGCCAGCAGTTACGGGGTCGACACCGGGGAGCTGTTTTTT
many	TRBV24-1	TRBJ2-1	-	CATSTRREQFF	TGTGCCACCAGCACACGGAGGGAGCAGTTCTTC
-	TRBV7-8	TRBJ2-7	-	CASSTRTTEKYF	TGTGCCAGCAGCACGAGGACTACAGAGAAGTACTTC
few	TRBV5-5	TRBJ2-7	TRBD1	CASSKGANEQYF	TGTGCCAGCAGTAAGGGGGCGAACGAGCAGTACTTC
few	TRBV28	TRBJ2-6	-	CASSSSNFGANVLTF	TGTGCCAGCAGTTCATCTAACTTCGGGGCCAACGTCCTGACTTTC
-	TRBV5-1	TRBJ2-2	TRBD2	CASSLLAGGPNTGELFF	TGCGCCAGCAGCTTACTAGCGGGAGGGCCGAATACCGGGGAGCTGTTTTTT
many	TRBV5-6	TRBJ2-5	TRBD1	CASSFTGARYF	TGTGCCAGCAGCTTCACAGGGGCCAGGTACTTC
few	TRBV10-2	TRBJ2-2	-	CASRGRTGELFF	TGCGCCAGCAGGGGGCGGACCGGGGAGCTGTTTTTT
-	TRBV20-1	TRBJ2-2	-	CSARESVGELFF	TGCAGTGCTAGAGAAAGCGTCGGGGAGCTGTTTTTT
few	TRBV29-1	TRBJ1-1	-	CSVEEGGLNTEAFF	TGCAGCGTTGAAGAGGGGGGACTGAACACTGAAGCTTTCTTT
many	TRBV28	TRBJ2-5	-	CASSLSTGRGQETQYF	TGTGCCAGCAGTTTATCGACAGGGAGGGGCCAAGAGACCCAGTACTTC
few	TRBV14	TRBJ2-1	-	CASSQDVIRAHEQFF	TGTGCCAGCAGCCAAGATGTGATTCGAGCCCATGAGCAGTTCTTC
few	TRBV5-1	TRBJ2-7	-	CASSPMGDEGEQYF	TGCGCCAGCAGCCCGATGGGGGACGAAGGGGAGCAGTACTTC
-	TRBV5-6	TRBJ2-7	-	CASSLSSAYEQYF	TGTGCCAGCAGCTTGTCGTCAGCCTACGAGCAGTACTTC
-	TRBV7-9	TRBJ2-7	TRBD2	CASSSTSGRQEQYF	TGTGCCAGCAGCTCCACTAGCGGGAGGCAAGAGCAGTACTTC
-	TRBV20-1	TRBJ2-5	-	CSARGTETQYF	TGCAGTGCTAGGGGTACCGAGACCCAGTACTTC
few	TRBV12-3/TRBV12-4	TRBJ2-7	TRBD1	CASSLTGTGIYEQYF	TGTGCCAGCAGTTTAACCGGGACAGGGATATACGAGCAGTACTTC
-	TRBV5-1	TRBJ2-3	-	CASSRDLSTDTQYF	TGCGCCAGCAGCAGGGACTTGAGCACAGATACGCAGTATTTT
few	TRBV3-1	TRBJ2-5	-	CASSQVGTVETQYF	TGTGCCAGCAGCCAAGTCGGAACCGTAGAGACCCAGTACTTC
few	TRBV10-3	TRBJ2-3	-	CAISDRATTDTQYF	TGTGCCATCAGTGATAGGGCGACCACAGATACGCAGTATTTT
few	TRBV5-4	TRBJ1-5	TRBD1	CADNQQGAVPQHF	TGTGCCGACAACCAACAGGGGGCGGTGCCCCAGCATTTT
-	TRBV7-9	TRBJ2-5	-	CASSAPDREQETQYF	TGTGCCAGCAGCGCACCGGACAGAGAGCAAGAGACCCAGTACTTC
few	TRBV24-1	TRBJ2-5	TRBD1	CATSDDRGRVETQYF	TGTGCCACCAGTGATGACAGGGGAAGGGTAGAGACCCAGTACTTC
few	TRBV30	TRBJ2-7	-	CAWSVVFGYEQYF	TGTGCCTGGAGTGTTGTTTTCGGGTACGAGCAGTACTTC
few	TRBV10-3	TRBJ2-7	TRBD2	CAISELAGTYEQYF	TGTGCCATCAGTGAACTAGCGGGAACCTACGAGCAGTACTTC
few	TRBV11-3	TRBJ2-1	-	CASCPSLTSVASVGNEQFF	TGTGCCAGCTGTCCTAGCCTCACCAGCGTAGCGTCAGTCGGCAATGAGCAGTTCTTC
-	TRBV10-1	TRBJ2-3	-	CASSLQVTDTQYF	TGCGCCAGCAGTCTCCAGGTCACAGATACGCAGTATTTT
few	TRBV20-1	TRBJ2-5	-	CSARDSGRSPETQYF	TGCAGTGCTAGAGATTCAGGGAGGTCCCCAGAGACCCAGTACTTC
few	TRBV11-1	TRBJ2-7	-	CASTTPIGAANQGDYEQYF	TGTGCCAGCACTACCCCCATCGGGGCAGCCAACCAAGGAGACTACGAGCAGTACTTC
once	TRBV9	TRBJ2-2	-	CASSARSGLNTGELFF	TGTGCCAGCAGCGCCCGGTCGGGCCTCAACACCGGGGAGCTGTTTTTT
few	TRBV2	TRBJ2-7	-	CASSEAPFEGPRSYEQYF	TGTGCCAGCAGTGAAGCCCCCTTCGAGGGTCCCAGGTCCTACGAGCAGTACTTC
-	TRBV6-1	TRBJ2-2	-	CASSGSHTGELFF	TGTGCCAGCAGTGGCTCGCACACCGGGGAGCTGTTTTTT
-	TRBV5-5	TRBJ2-5	TRBD2	CASSLAAGTSGRETQYF	TGTGCCAGCAGCTTGGCGGCCGGGACTAGCGGGAGAGAGACCCAGTACTTC
-	TRBV12-3/TRBV12-4	TRBJ2-7	TRBD2	CASRSSGRYEQYF	TGTGCCAGCCGTTCTAGCGGGAGGTACGAGCAGTACTTC
-	TRBV5-1	TRBJ2-5	-	CASSLVSAGWRETQYF	TGCGCCAGCAGCTTGGTATCGGCAGGGTGGAGGGAGACCCAGTACTTC
-	TRBV21-1	TRBJ1-6	-	CASRNRGGTGDNSPLHF	TGTGCCAGCAGAAATCGGGGCGGGACAGGGGATAATTCACCCCTCCACTTT
few	TRBV6-1	TRBJ2-2	-	CAILGANTGELFF	TGTGCCATTTTGGGGGCGAACACCGGGGAGCTGTTTTTT
-	TRBV12-3/TRBV12-4	TRBJ2-1	-	CASSWGQYEQFF	TGTGCCAGCAGTTGGGGACAATATGAGCAGTTCTTC
few	TRBV4-2	TRBJ1-1	TRBD1	CASSHLGQGARMNTEAFF	TGTGCCAGCAGCCACCTGGGACAGGGGGCGCGGATGAACACTGAAGCTTTCTTT
-	TRBV14	TRBJ2-5	TRBD2	CASSQDRLAGVLETQYF	TGTGCCAGCAGCCAAGACCGACTAGCGGGAGTTTTGGAGACCCAGTACTTC
few	TRBV29-1	TRBJ2-4	-	CSVWQGGGKNIQYF	TGCAGCGTTTGGCAGGGGGGTGGGAAAAACATTCAGTACTTC
once	TRBV7-2	TRBJ2-5	-	CASSRVEGSPQETQYF	TGTGCCAGCAGCCGAGTTGAGGGATCGCCCCAAGAGACCCAGTACTTC